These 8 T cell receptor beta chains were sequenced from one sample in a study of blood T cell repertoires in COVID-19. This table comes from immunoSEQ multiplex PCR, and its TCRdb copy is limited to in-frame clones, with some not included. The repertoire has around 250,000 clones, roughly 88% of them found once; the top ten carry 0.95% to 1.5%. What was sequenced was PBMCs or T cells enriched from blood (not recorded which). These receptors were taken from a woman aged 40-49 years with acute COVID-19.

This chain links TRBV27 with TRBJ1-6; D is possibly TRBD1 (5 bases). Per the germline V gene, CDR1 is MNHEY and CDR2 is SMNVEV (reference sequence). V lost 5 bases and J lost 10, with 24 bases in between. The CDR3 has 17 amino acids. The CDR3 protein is CASSPPPGRAAKSPLHF. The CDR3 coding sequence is TGTGCCAGCAGTCCCCCCCCCGGCAGGGCGGCCAAATCACCCCTCCACTTT.

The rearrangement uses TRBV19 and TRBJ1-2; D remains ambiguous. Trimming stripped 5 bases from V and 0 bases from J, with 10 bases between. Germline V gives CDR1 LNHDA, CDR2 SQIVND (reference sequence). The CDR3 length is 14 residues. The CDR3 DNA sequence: TGTGCCAGTAGTTTATACGCGCCTAACTATGGCTACACCTTC. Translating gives CASSLYAPNYGYTF. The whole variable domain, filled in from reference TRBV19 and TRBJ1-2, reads DGGITQSPKYLFRKEGQNVTLSCEQNLNHDAMYWYRQDPGQGLRLIYYSQIVNDFQKGDIAEGYSVSREKKESFPLTVTSAQKNPTAFYLCASSLYAPNYGYTFGSGTRLTVV.

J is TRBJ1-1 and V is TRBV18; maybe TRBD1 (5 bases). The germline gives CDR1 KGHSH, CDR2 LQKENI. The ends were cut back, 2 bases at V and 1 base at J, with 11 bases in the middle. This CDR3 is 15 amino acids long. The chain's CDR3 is CASSPTGHPNTEAFF. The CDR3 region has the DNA TGTGCCAGCTCACCAACCGGACATCCGAACACTGAAGCTTTCTTT.

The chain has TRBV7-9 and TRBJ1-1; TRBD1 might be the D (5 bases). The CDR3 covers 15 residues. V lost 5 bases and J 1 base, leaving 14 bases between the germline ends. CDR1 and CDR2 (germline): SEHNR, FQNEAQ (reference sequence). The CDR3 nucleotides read TGTGCCAGCAGCAAATTCGAGACAGCGAACACTGAAGCTTTCTTT. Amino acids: CASSKFETANTEAFF.

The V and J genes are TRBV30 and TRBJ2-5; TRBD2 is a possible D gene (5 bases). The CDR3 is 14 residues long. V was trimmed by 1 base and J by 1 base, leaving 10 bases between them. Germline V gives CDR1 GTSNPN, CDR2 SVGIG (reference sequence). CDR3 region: CAWSAGLSQETQYF. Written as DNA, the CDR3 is TGTGCCTGGAGTGCTGGACTTTCCCAAGAGACCCAGTACTTC.

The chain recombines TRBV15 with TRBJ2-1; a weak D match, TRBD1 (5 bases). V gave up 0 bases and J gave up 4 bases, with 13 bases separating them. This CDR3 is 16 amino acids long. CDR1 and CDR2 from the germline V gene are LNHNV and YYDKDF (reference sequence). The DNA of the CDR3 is TGTGCCACCAGCAGAGAGGACACTACGGCTTACAATGAGCAGTTCTTC. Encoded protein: CATSREDTTAYNEQFF.

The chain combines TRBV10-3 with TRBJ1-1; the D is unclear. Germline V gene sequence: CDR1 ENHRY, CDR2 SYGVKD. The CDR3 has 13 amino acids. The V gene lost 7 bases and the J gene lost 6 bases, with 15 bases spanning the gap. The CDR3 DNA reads TGTGCCATCACCCCCGGTGTGGTAGCTGAAGCTTTCTTT. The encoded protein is CAITPGVVAEAFF.

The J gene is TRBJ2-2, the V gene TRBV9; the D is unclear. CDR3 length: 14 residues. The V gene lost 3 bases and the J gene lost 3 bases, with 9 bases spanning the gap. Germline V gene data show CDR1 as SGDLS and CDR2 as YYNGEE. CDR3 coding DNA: TGTGCCAGCAGCGGTTCGGGTTACACCGGGGAGCTGTTTTTT. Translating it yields CASSGSGYTGELFF.